A selection of T cell receptor beta chains follows, all from one sample in a study of cytomegalovirus exposure and HLA in healthy donors. Sequencing was performed with immunoSEQ multiplex PCR; in TCRdb, only in-frame clones are kept and a portion is missing. The table lists about 160,000 clones, approximately 76% of them singletons, with 1.3% to 1.5% in the top ten. Sequenced material: PBMCs. Every receptor here comes from a man in his fifties or sixties in good health and CMV-seronegative. Each CDR3 is given with its conserved first and last residue. Each record gives: CDR3 protein, CDR3 DNA, clone size, J gene, V gene, D gene. A D gene is named only where the DNA matches it firmly. For some rows the clone size is stated as once, few or many, or as a class when expanded; others skip it.

CASSATGVASYEQYF | TGTGCCAGCAGCGCGACAGGGGTGGCCTCCTACGAGCAGTACTTC | NA | TRBJ2-7 | TRBV5-6 | TRBD1
CASSLGTANTEAFF | TGTGCCAGCAGCTTAGGAACAGCGAACACTGAAGCTTTCTTT | NA | TRBJ1-1 | TRBV7-2 | NA
CASSPARGQGYEQYF | TGTGCCAGCAGCCCAGCACGGGGACAGGGCTACGAGCAGTACTTC | NA | TRBJ2-7 | TRBV27 | TRBD1
CASSPLNIRQETQYF | TGTGCCAGCTCACCACTTAACATTCGACAGGAGACCCAGTACTTC | NA | TRBJ2-5 | TRBV18 | NA
CAIKGRGENTEAFF | TGTGCCATCAAGGGTCGGGGGGAGAACACTGAAGCTTTCTTT | few | TRBJ1-1 | TRBV10-3 | NA
CASSLLAGGPGTGELFF | TGTGCCAGTAGCCTACTAGCGGGGGGGCCCGGCACCGGGGAGCTGTTTTTT | NA | TRBJ2-2 | TRBV19 | TRBD2
CASSPGHSQGYGYTF | TGTGCCAGCAGCCCTGGACACTCTCAGGGCTATGGCTACACCTTC | NA | TRBJ1-2 | TRBV4-2 | NA
CASGRTSVGGRNNEQFF | TGTGCCAGCGGCCGGACTAGCGTTGGTGGCCGAAACAATGAGCAGTTCTTC | NA | TRBJ2-1 | TRBV27 | TRBD2
CASSLGPDRDQPQHF | TGTGCCAGCAGCTTAGGCCCGGACAGAGATCAGCCCCAGCATTTT | few | TRBJ1-5 | TRBV7-6 | NA
CASSGRDTLNTEAFF | TGTGCCAGCAGCGGGAGGGACACCTTGAACACTGAAGCTTTCTTT | NA | TRBJ1-1 | TRBV7-2 | NA
CASSAGTGPTYEQYF | TGTGCCAGCTCAGCCGGGACAGGGCCGACCTACGAGCAGTACTTC | NA | TRBJ2-7 | TRBV18 | TRBD1
CSVLMGLAGVGREQYF | TGCAGCGTCCTCATGGGACTAGCGGGAGTAGGTCGCGAGCAGTACTTC | once | TRBJ2-7 | TRBV29-1 | TRBD2
CSSSLAPLSVLHNEQFF | TGTTCCAGCAGCTTAGCGCCGCTTAGCGTATTGCACAATGAGCAGTTCTTC | NA | TRBJ2-1 | TRBV7-9 | NA
CASSGHNNEKLFF | TGTGCCAGCAGTGGACATAATAATGAAAAACTGTTTTTT | NA | TRBJ1-4 | TRBV28 | NA
CASSRLTQGDTQYF | TGCGCCAGCAGTCGACTGACGCAGGGAGATACGCAGTATTTT | few | TRBJ2-3 | TRBV5-1 | NA
CASSDRGLSYEQYF | TGTGCCAGCAGCGACAGGGGCCTTTCCTACGAGCAGTACTTC | once | TRBJ2-7 | TRBV5-6 | TRBD1